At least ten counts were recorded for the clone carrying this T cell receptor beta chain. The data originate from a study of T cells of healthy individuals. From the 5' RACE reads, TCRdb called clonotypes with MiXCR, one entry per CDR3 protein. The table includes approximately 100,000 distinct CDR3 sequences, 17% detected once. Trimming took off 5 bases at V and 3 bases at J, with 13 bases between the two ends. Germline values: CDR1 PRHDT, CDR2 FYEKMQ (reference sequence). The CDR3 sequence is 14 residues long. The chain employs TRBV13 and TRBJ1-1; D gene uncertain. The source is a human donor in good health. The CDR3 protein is CASSPLGSYTEAFF. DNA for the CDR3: TGTGCCAGCAGCCCCCTAGGGAGCTACACTGAAGCTTTCTTT.